This is a list of T cell receptor beta chains from one sample in a study of T cell responses to AZD1222 COVID-19 vaccine. The protocol was immunoSEQ multiplex PCR, while the TCRdb copy is restricted to in-frame clones and leaves out a portion. The profile covers roughly 180,000 clones, with around 90% appearing a single time and approximately 0.5% taken by the ten largest. The material sequenced was peripheral blood, taken on day 0 of AZD1222 vaccination. These receptors came from an adult in good health. Each CDR3 is given with its conserved first and last residue. The order of the fields is clone size, V gene, J gene, D gene, CDR3 length, CDR3 protein, CDR3 DNA. A D gene is named only where the DNA matches it firmly. Where a row states a size, it is once, few, many or the class of an expanded clone; other rows omit it.

.	TRBV6-5	TRBJ1-2	.	12	CASSWQGHGYTF	TGTGCCAGCAGTTGGCAGGGACATGGCTACACCTTC
.	TRBV7-8	TRBJ2-1	.	15	CASSLGQGRYNEQFF	TGTGCCAGCAGCTTAGGGCAGGGTAGGTACAATGAGCAGTTCTTC
.	TRBV28	TRBJ1-1	.	13	CASSVIWETEAFF	TGTGCCAGCAGTGTAATATGGGAGACTGAAGCTTTCTTT
.	TRBV19	TRBJ2-1	TRBD2	15	CASTAKRGAGNEQFF	TGTGCCAGTACAGCTAAGCGGGGGGCGGGGAATGAGCAGTTCTTC
.	TRBV9	TRBJ2-7	TRBD2	18	CASSVGPGTSGSVLEQYF	TGTGCCAGCAGCGTAGGTCCCGGGACTAGCGGGAGTGTTCTCGAGCAGTACTTC
once	TRBV27	TRBJ1-5	.	14	CASRGGYSNQPQHF	TGTGCCAGCAGGGGGGGGTATAGCAATCAGCCCCAGCATTTT
.	TRBV12-2	TRBJ1-1	.	16	CASRFRGGLENTEAFF	TGTGCAAGTCGCTTCCGAGGAGGATTGGAGAACACTGAAGCTTTCTTT
.	TRBV29-1	TRBJ1-5	TRBD1	13	CSVRQGDLQPQHF	TGCAGCGTTCGGCAGGGGGACCTTCAGCCCCAGCATTTT
.	TRBV6-6	TRBJ1-5	TRBD1	22	CASSPITVPGQGRGYSNQPQHF	TGTGCCAGCAGTCCGATTACGGTCCCGGGACAGGGGAGGGGGTATAGCAATCAGCCCCAGCATTTT
.	TRBV10-3	TRBJ2-1	.	14	CAISAETLHNEQFF	TGTGCCATCAGTGCGGAGACTCTACACAATGAGCAGTTCTTC
.	TRBV7-8	TRBJ1-2	.	12	CASSLMSYGYTF	TGTGCCAGCAGCCTAATGAGCTATGGCTACACCTTC
.	TRBV6-5	TRBJ1-1	.	15	CASSYSLSGLLGAFF	TGTGCCAGCAGTTACTCACTTTCAGGACTACTGGGAGCTTTCTTT
.	TRBV6-4	TRBJ1-2	.	13	CASSGTLGQGYTF	TGTGCCAGCAGTGGTACACTGGGCCAAGGCTACACCTTC
.	TRBV30	TRBJ1-1	.	11	CAWSPQVEAFF	TGTGCCTGGAGTCCGCAGGTTGAAGCTTTCTTT
.	TRBV18	TRBJ1-1	.	14	CASSYREGNTEAFF	TGTGCCAGCTCCTACAGGGAGGGGAACACTGAAGCTTTCTTT